The next 18 T cell receptor beta chains were all read from a single sample in a study of T cell responses to AZD1222 COVID-19 vaccine. Produced via immunoSEQ multiplex PCR; TCRdb's table is partial and in-frame only. The sample has around 270,000 clones, around 92% seen once. This material consisted of peripheral blood, taken 28 days after the second AZD1222 dose. These receptors originate from an adult who received the AZD1222 COVID-19 vaccine.

This chain joins TRBV5-1 and TRBJ1-5; D is unresolved. This CDR3 has 14 residues. Trimming stripped 3 bases from V and 0 bases from J, with 7 bases between. From germline, CDR1 is SGHRS and CDR2 YFSETQ. As DNA, the CDR3 is TGCGCCAGCAGCTCCCAGGATAGCAATCAGCCCCAGCATTTT. Translated: CASSSQDSNQPQHF.

The chain employs TRBV28 and TRBJ1-3; 11 bases map to TRBD1. V lost 6 bases and J lost 2; bases outside the gene matches: 0. The germline V gene encodes CDR1 MDHEN and CDR2 SYDVKM. CDR3 length: 14 amino acids. This chain's CDR3 is CASRDRGPGNTIYF. CDR3 nucleotides: TGTGCCAGCAGGGACAGGGGGCCTGGAAACACCATATATTTT.

The J gene is TRBJ2-6, the V gene TRBV24-1, with unresolved D. Per the germline V gene, CDR1 is KGHDR and CDR2 is SFDVKD. This CDR3 has 15 residues. V lost 4 bases, J lost 4 bases, and 10 bases lay in between. CDR3 loop: CATSDSGPGANVLTF. CDR3 coding DNA: TGTGCCACCAGTGACTCGGGCCCGGGGGCCAACGTCCTGACTTTC.

The DNA of the CDR3 is TGCGCCAGCAGCTTGATTCCAGGGGAGGGCTACACCTTC. This gives the protein CASSLIPGEGYTF. This chain connects TRBV5-1 to TRBJ1-2; weak D call: TRBD1 (6 bases). Germline V lookup: CDR1 SGHRS, CDR2 YFSETQ. V lost 1 base to trimming and J lost 8 bases, with 12 bases between them. This CDR3 comprises 13 residues.

This chain links TRBV4-3 with TRBJ2-3; TRBD1 or TRBD2 may be the D gene (5 bases each). This CDR3 is 15 amino acids long. CDR1 and CDR2 from the germline V gene are LGHNA and YSLEER. Trimming pared 0 bases from V and 8 bases from J, leaving 15 bases between. CDR3 DNA: TGCGCCAGCAGCCAAGATAGAGGGGCGTTAGGTACGCAGTATTTT. The encoded protein is CASSQDRGALGTQYF.

The chain recombines TRBV5-1 with TRBJ1-6; 8 nucleotides agree with TRBD1. Trimming removed 2 bases from V and 7 bases from J; junction bases left unmatched: 2. The CDR3 is 14 amino acids. CDR1 is SGHRS and CDR2 is YFSETQ in the germline V gene. The CDR3 loop is CASSFTGGNSPLHF. The CDR3 DNA sequence: TGCGCCAGCAGCTTTACAGGGGGAAATTCACCCCTCCACTTT. The complete variable domain, with remaining parts taken from reference TRBV5-1 and TRBJ1-6, reads KAGVTQTPRYLIKTRGQQVTLSCSPISGHRSVSWYQQTPGQGLQFLFEYFSETQRNKGNFPGRFSGRQFSNSRSEMNVSTLELGDSALYLCASSFTGGNSPLHFGNGTRLTVT.

This clone turned up a few times. This sequence joins TRBV4-1 and TRBJ2-2; D is uncertain. This CDR3 spans 14 amino acids. The V gene's germline CDR1 is MGHRA and CDR2 YSYEKL. The ends were cut back, 4 bases at V and 4 bases at J, with 10 bases in the middle. CDR3 protein: CASSLSSSTGELFF. CDR3 nucleotides: TGCGCCAGCAGCCTCTCGTCCAGCACCGGGGAGCTGTTTTTT.

On this clone itself: Germline is not matched at one junction end, which may reflect a read error. The chain employs TRBV29-1 and TRBJ2-1; tentatively, D is TRBD1 (5 bases). Germline CDR1 is SQVTM and CDR2 is ANQGSEA. The CDR3 runs 8 residues. CDR3 sequence reads: CSVEEGVF. The CDR3 DNA reads TGCAGCGTTGAAGAAGGGGTCTTC.

The rearrangement uses TRBV5-1 and TRBJ2-3, with D uncertain. CDR3 size: 14 residues. The V and J ends lost 0 bases and 3 bases respectively, with 8 bases between them. Germline CDR1 SGHRS, CDR2 YFSETQ. CDR3 region: CASSLAPGTDTQYF. Written as DNA, the CDR3 is TGCGCCAGCAGCTTGGCCCCTGGGACAGATACGCAGTATTTT.

The chain joins TRBV20-1 to TRBJ1-2; 10 nucleotides align to TRBD1. V shed 3 bases, J shed 2 bases, and the junction held 6 bases outside the gene matches. The CDR3 has 15 residues. CDR1 DFQATT and CDR2 SNEGSKA come from the germline V gene (reference sequence). The CDR3 loop is CSASAGQGNNYGYTF. CDR3 DNA sequence: TGCAGTGCTAGTGCGGGACAGGGGAACAACTATGGCTACACCTTC.

The rearrangement uses TRBV9 and TRBJ1-2; TRBD1 might be the D (6 bases). CDR3 size: 15 residues. Germline V CDR1 and CDR2: SGDLS, YYNGEE. V was clipped by 0 bases and J by 6 bases, with 15 bases between them. CDR3 amino acids: CASSVGPGVNNGYTF. The CDR3 nucleotides read TGTGCCAGCAGCGTAGGCCCAGGGGTGAACAATGGCTACACCTTC. Complete variable domain (other parts from reference TRBV9 and TRBJ1-2): DSGVTQTPKHLITATGQRVTLRCSPRSGDLSVYWYQQSLDQGLQFLIQYYNGEERAKGNILERFSAQQFPDLHSELNLSSLELGDSALYFCASSVGPGVNNGYTFGSGTRLTVV.

This clone was counted between two and nine times. The rearrangement links TRBV3-1 (or the pseudogene TRBV3-2) to TRBJ2-2, with 8 positions matching TRBD2. The V gene's germline CDR1 is LGHDT and CDR2 YNNKEL (reference sequence). J lost 5 bases, V lost 4 bases, and 6 bases had no gene match. The CDR3 loop spans 15 amino acids. The CDR3 DNA is TGTGCCAGCAGCCTCCGGGGGGGCGCTACCGGGGAGCTGTTTTTT. This codes for CASSLRGGATGELFF.

V gene TRBV5-1 combines with J gene TRBJ2-7, with 11 bases lining up with TRBD2. The V gene end was trimmed by 1 base and the J gene end by 1 base; junction bases not matched to a gene: 7. Germline CDR1 and CDR2: SGHRS and YFSETQ. There are 17 residues in the CDR3. CDR3 loop: CASSLRLAGGYSYEQYF. CDR3 coding DNA: TGCGCCAGCAGCTTGAGGCTAGCGGGGGGCTATTCCTACGAGCAGTACTTC.

The gene calls are TRBV30 and TRBJ1-6, with D maybe TRBD1 (5 bases). Trimming took 3 bases from V and 0 from J, leaving 18 bases between them. The CDR3 totals 18 residues. Germline V gene sequence: CDR1 GTSNPN, CDR2 SVGIG (reference sequence). CDR3 region: CAWREYRQSSSYNSPLHF. The CDR3 nucleotides read TGTGCCTGGAGGGAGTATCGACAGTCGAGCTCCTATAATTCACCCCTCCACTTT.

V and J are TRBV29-1 and TRBJ1-4; no definite D call. CDR3 size: 15 residues. Germline V lookup: CDR1 SQVTM, CDR2 ANQGSEA. The germline V and J ends were trimmed by 4 bases and 2 bases, with 14 bases remaining between them. The CDR3: CSVVPVGSTNEKLFF. The DNA of the CDR3 is TGCAGCGTTGTACCGGTGGGCAGTACTAATGAAAAACTGTTTTTT.

The chain uses TRBV4-1 and TRBJ2-3; D gene ambiguous. This CDR3 is 15 amino acids long. V was trimmed by 4 bases and J by 3 bases, leaving 14 bases between them. Germline V CDR1 and CDR2: MGHRA, YSYEKL. The CDR3 nucleotides read TGCGCCAGCAGCCGTCAGGCCATCGGTACAGATACGCAGTATTTT. It translates to CASSRQAIGTDTQYF.

The V gene is TRBV28, the J gene TRBJ1-2; the D gene is possibly TRBD1 (5 bases). CDR1 and CDR2 from the germline V gene are MDHEN and SYDVKM. Trimming stripped 11 bases from V and 2 bases from J, with 12 bases between. The CDR3 consists of 12 residues. CDR3 DNA: TGTGCCTCCGTGGGGCAGAACTATGGCTACACCTTC. The encoded protein is CASVGQNYGYTF.

The chain couples TRBV14 to TRBJ1-1, with unresolved D. The CDR3 consists of 14 residues. Germline V gene data show CDR1 as SGHDN and CDR2 as FVKESK. The ends were cut back, 4 bases at V and 2 bases at J, with 11 bases in the middle. This CDR3 is CASSLQATNTEAFF. The DNA for the CDR3 is TGTGCCAGCAGCCTGCAGGCAACCAACACTGAAGCTTTCTTT.